This T cell receptor (beta chain) was sequenced for a study of control samples from healthy donors and cancer patients. The CDR3 extends over 14 amino acids. Germline CDR1 is SGHTA and CDR2 is FQGNSA. V was cut by 3 bases and J by 8 bases, with 13 bases left in between. The method was immunoSEQ multiplex PCR; TCRdb's version includes in-frame clones alone and lacks a portion of them. The sample shows roughly 140,000 clones, around 90% of them seen only once. The specimen was blood. This receptor was obtained from a man aged 25 to 45 in good health. This chain uses TRBV7-2 with TRBJ2-2, with D maybe TRBD1 (6 bases). CDR3 sequence (DNA): TGTGCCAGCAGCTTTAGACAGGCAGGGGGGGAGCTGTTTTTT. Residues: CASSFRQAGGELFF.